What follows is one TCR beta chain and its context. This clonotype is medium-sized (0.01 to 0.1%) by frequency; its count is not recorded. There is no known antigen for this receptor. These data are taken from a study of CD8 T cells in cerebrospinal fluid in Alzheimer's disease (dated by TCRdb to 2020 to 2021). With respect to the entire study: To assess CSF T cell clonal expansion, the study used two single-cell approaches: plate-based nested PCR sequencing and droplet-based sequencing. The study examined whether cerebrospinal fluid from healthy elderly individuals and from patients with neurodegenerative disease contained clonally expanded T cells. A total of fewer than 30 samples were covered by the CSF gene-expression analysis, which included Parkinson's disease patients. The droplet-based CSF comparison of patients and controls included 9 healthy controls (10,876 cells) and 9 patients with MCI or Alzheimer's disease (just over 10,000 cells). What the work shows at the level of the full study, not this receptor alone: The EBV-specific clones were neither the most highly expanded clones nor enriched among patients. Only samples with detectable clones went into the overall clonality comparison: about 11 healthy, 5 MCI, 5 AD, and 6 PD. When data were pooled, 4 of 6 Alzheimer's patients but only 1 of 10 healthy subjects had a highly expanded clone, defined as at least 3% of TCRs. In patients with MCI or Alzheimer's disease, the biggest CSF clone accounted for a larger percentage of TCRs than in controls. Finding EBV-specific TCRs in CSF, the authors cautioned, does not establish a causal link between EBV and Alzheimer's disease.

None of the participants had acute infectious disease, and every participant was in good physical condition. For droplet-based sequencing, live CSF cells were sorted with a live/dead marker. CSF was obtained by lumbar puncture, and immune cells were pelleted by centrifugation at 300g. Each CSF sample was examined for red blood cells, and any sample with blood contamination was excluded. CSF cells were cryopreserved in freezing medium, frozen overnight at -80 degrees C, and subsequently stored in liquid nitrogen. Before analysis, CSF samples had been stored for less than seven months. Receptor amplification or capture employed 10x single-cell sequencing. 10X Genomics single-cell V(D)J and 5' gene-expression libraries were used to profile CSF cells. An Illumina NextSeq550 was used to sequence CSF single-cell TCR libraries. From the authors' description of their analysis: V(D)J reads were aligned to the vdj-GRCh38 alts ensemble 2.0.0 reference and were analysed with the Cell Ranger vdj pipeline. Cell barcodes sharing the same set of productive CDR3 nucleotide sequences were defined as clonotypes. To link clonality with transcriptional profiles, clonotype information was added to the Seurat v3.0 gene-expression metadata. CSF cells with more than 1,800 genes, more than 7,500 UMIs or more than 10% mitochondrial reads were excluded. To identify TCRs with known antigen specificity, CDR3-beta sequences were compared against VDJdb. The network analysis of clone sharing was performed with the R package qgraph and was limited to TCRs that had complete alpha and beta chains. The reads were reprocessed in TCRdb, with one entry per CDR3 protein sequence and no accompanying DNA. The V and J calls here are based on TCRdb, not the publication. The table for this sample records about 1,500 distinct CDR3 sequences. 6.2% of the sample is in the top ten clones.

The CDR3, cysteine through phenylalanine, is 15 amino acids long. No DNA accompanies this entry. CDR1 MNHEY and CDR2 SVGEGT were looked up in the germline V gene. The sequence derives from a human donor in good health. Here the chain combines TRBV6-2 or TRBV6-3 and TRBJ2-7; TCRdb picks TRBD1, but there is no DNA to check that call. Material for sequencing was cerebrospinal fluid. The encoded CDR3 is CASSLRGATPYEQYF.